This T cell receptor beta chain stems from a study of vaccination effects on CD4 cells after COVID-19. Findings of the study overall: Both infection-induced and vaccine-induced clones contracted markedly at late post-vaccination timepoints. Vaccine-induced clones in healthy vaccinees cross-reacted with common cold coronaviruses in only 1 of 255 cases.

This CDR3 has 16 residues. V was shortened by 5 bases and J by 5 bases, with 16 bases between the two germline ends. Germline V gene sequence: CDR1 KGHSH, CDR2 LQKENI. A word on this clone: Its antigen is as yet unknown.

Measured with immunoSEQ multiplex PCR; TCRdb has only the in-frame clones, and not every one. The sample holds 50,000 to 65,000 clones, around 73% seen once. Ahead of sequencing, the ViraFEST assay grew antigen-specific CD4+ T cells using viral peptide pools. Having been cultured for ten to eleven days, the cells underwent CD4+ T cell isolation. It was two doses of either the BNT162b2 or mRNA-1273 vaccine that participants received. PBMC were cultured at roughly 2 million per well with about 10 IU/ml IL-2 and about 9.4 ug/ml peptides. At days 3 and 7, half of the medium was exchanged for IL-2 medium.

The input for sequencing was CD4+ T cells from PBMCs cultured with HCoV-229E spike peptides, taken after COVID-19 vaccination. The TCR sequence derives from a human donor who received a COVID-19 vaccine. The chain carries TRBV18 and TRBJ1-6; D might be TRBD1 (5 bases). This CDR3 reads CASSESAGTNNSPLHF. For the CDR3, the DNA is TGTGCCAGCTCAGAAAGTGCCGGGACTAATAATTCACCCCTCCACTTT. The full variable domain, with the rest looked up from reference TRBV18 and TRBJ1-6, is NAGVMQNPRHLVRRRGQEARLRCSPMKGHSHVYWYRQLPEEGLKFMVYLQKENIIDESGMPKERFSAEFPKEGPSILRIQQVVRGDSAAYFCASSESAGTNNSPLHFGNGTRLTVT.